The 25 T cell receptor beta chains listed next were all sequenced from one sample in a study of blood T cell repertoires in COVID-19. Sequencing used immunoSEQ multiplex PCR; TCRdb keeps in-frame clones, though not all of them. This table has some 190,000 clones, about nine tenths appearing once. Sample: peripheral blood. Every receptor here comes from a man aged 18-30 years with active or convalescent COVID-19.

V gene TRBV5-6 combines with J gene TRBJ1-1, with D tentatively TRBD1 (5 bases). Germline V gene sequence: CDR1 SGHDT, CDR2 YYEEEE. The CDR3 is 14 residues long. The germline V and J ends were trimmed by 3 bases and 4 bases, with 13 bases remaining between them. The DNA of the CDR3 is TGTGCCAGCAGCTCCCGGACGGGGGGCACTGAAGCTTTCTTT. The encoded protein is CASSSRTGGTEAFF.

The rearrangement joins TRBV11-1 to TRBJ2-7; 9 bases match TRBD1. The V and J ends lost 5 bases and 5 bases, in that order; junction bases with no gene match: 10. CDR3 length equals 15 residues. Germline CDR1 reads SGHAT; CDR2 reads FQDESV (reference sequence). This chain's CDR3 is CASSPPGQGVHEQYF. The CDR3 nucleotides are TGTGCCAGCAGCCCCCCGGGACAGGGAGTTCACGAGCAGTACTTC.

This clone was seen more than once but under ten times. The CDR3 protein is CASRRSRGQGDTQYF. As DNA, the CDR3 is TGTGCCAGCAGACGCAGCAGGGGGCAGGGAGATACGCAGTATTTT. The V call is TRBV7-9, the J call TRBJ2-3; TRBD1 agrees at 8 bases. Germline loops: CDR1 SEHNR, CDR2 FQNEAQ (reference sequence). J was trimmed by 5 bases and V by 6 bases; bases with no gene match: 10. This CDR3 has 15 amino acids.

The chain links TRBV7-2 to TRBJ2-2; D uncertain. The CDR3 runs 16 residues. Germline V gives CDR1 SGHTA, CDR2 FQGNSA. Trimming removed 5 bases at V and 7 bases at J, with 20 bases between. The CDR3 loop is CASSSREAAIGGELFF. The CDR3 DNA follows: TGTGCCAGCAGCAGTCGTGAGGCTGCTATCGGCGGGGAGCTGTTTTTT.

In this sample, this clone turned up once. V usage is TRBV6-6 and J usage is TRBJ2-3, with a weak D call TRBD2 (6 bases). This CDR3 contains 16 residues. Trimming pared 2 bases from V and 0 bases from J, leaving 12 bases between. Germline V CDR1 and CDR2: MNHNY, SVGAGI (reference sequence). CDR3 bases: TGTGCCAGCAGTTACCCGGGACTTTCTAGCACAGATACGCAGTATTTT. This translates into CASSYPGLSSTDTQYF.

This clone turned up a few times. The chain couples TRBV12-2 to TRBJ2-7; no DNA check was done on the table's D call, TRBD1. TRBV12-2 is designated a pseudogene. This CDR3 region has 17 residues. The CDR3 coding sequence is TGTGCAAGTCGCCCCAATGGGTCCCGGGACAGTCCCTACGAGCAGTACTTC. Translated, it gives CASRPNGSRDSPYEQYF.

Here the CDR3 DNA reads TGCGCCAGCAGCCCCTCAGGGGGATCCTATGGCTACACCTTC. This encodes CASSPSGGSYGYTF. The chain uses TRBV5-1 and TRBJ1-2; 7 nucleotides match TRBD1. CDR1 is SGHRS and CDR2 is YFSETQ in the germline V gene. With 4 bases clipped from V and 4 bases from J, the junction kept 7 bases outside the gene matches. The CDR3 is 14 residues long.

V and J are TRBV30 and TRBJ2-1, with a tentative D call TRBD2 (6 bases). V lost 2 bases and J 5 bases, leaving 16 bases between the germline ends. CDR3 size: 15 residues. The germline gives CDR1 GTSNPN, CDR2 SVGIG (reference sequence). CDR3 in amino acids: CAWSTHRGTDNEQFF. The CDR3 DNA follows: TGTGCCTGGAGTACCCACCGGGGGACGGACAATGAGCAGTTCTTC.

V usage is TRBV18 and J usage is TRBJ1-6; 8 bases map to TRBD1. V shed 6 bases and J 10 bases; nucleotides not matched to a gene: 11. The CDR3 contains 15 residues. The germline gives CDR1 KGHSH, CDR2 LQKENI. DNA of the CDR3: TGTGCCAGCTCCGCGGACAGGGCCACAGGGTCACCCCTCCACTTT. Translation: CASSADRATGSPLHF.

V is TRBV13 and J is TRBJ2-7; 9 nucleotides agree with TRBD2. Germline-derived CDR1 and CDR2 are PRHDT and FYEKMQ (reference sequence). This CDR3 region has 16 residues. Trimming cost V 5 bases and J 6 bases; bases outside gene matches: 14. CDR3 loop: CASSEGVVAGGPEQYF. The CDR3 nucleotides are TGTGCCAGCAGCGAAGGGGTTGTCGCGGGAGGGCCCGAGCAGTACTTC.

Regarding this clone: Other DNA sequences of this sample code for an identical CDR3. The rearrangement uses TRBV7-2 and TRBJ1-1; D gene unclear. The CDR3 runs 13 residues. The V gene lost 6 bases and the J gene lost 1 base, with 9 bases spanning the gap. Germline loops: CDR1 SGHTA, CDR2 FQGNSA. The CDR3 spells CASSLTENTEAFF. As DNA, the CDR3 is TGTGCCAGCAGTTTAACAGAGAACACTGAAGCTTTCTTT.

The gene calls are TRBV28 and TRBJ1-1; D is uncertain. The germline gives CDR1 MDHEN, CDR2 SYDVKM. V lost 2 bases to trimming and J lost 8 bases, with 12 bases between them. This CDR3 spans 13 amino acids. CDR3 loop: CASSLTSVKEAFF. In DNA form, the CDR3 reads TGTGCCAGCAGTTTAACATCCGTTAAAGAAGCTTTCTTT.

The chain joins TRBV7-8 to TRBJ2-5; 12 bases are a match to TRBD2. CDR3 length: 16 amino acids. Germline V gene lookup returns CDR1 SGHVS and CDR2 FQNEAQ. J lost 1 base, V lost 5 bases, and 5 bases had no gene match. The CDR3 DNA is TGTGCCAGCAGCCCCGCGACTAGCGGGGGCCAAGAGACCCAGTACTTC. This sequence encodes CASSPATSGGQETQYF.

The table lists this clone with a few counts. The chain couples TRBV7-2 to TRBJ1-2; D might be TRBD1 (6 bases). Trimming removed 1 base from V and 4 bases from J, with 13 bases in between. The CDR3 runs 15 residues. Germline loops: CDR1 SGHTA, CDR2 FQGNSA. The CDR3 DNA is TGTGCCAGCAGCTTAGTTCAGGACAGCACCTATGGCTACACCTTC. This codes for CASSLVQDSTYGYTF.

This clone was counted only a few times. V and J are TRBV5-6 and TRBJ2-1; TRBD1 aligns across 8 bases. CDR3 length: 15 amino acids. Germline V CDR1 and CDR2: SGHDT, YYEEEE. Trimming cost V 4 bases and J 2 bases; bases outside gene matches: 5. The CDR3 nucleotides are TGTGCCAGCAGCCGTCGGACAGGGACCTACAATGAGCAGTTCTTC. Its protein product is CASSRRTGTYNEQFF.

The chain carries TRBV30 and TRBJ1-1; D ambiguous. With 4 bases removed from V and 11 bases from J, the gap between germline ends came to 14 bases. The germline gives CDR1 GTSNPN, CDR2 SVGIG (reference sequence). The CDR3 is 11 amino acids. The chain's CDR3 is CAWNNPGEAFF. In DNA form, the CDR3 reads TGTGCCTGGAATAATCCCGGTGAGGCTTTCTTT.

The rearrangement uses TRBV30 and TRBJ2-1; 8 bases match TRBD2. The V segment lost 1 base and the J segment 1 base; nucleotides outside the gene matches: 6. In germline, CDR1 is GTSNPN, CDR2 SVGIG (reference sequence). This CDR3 has 16 amino acids. The CDR3 sequence is CAWSGRLARSYNEQFF. The DNA of the CDR3 is TGTGCCTGGAGTGGGCGACTAGCGAGATCCTACAATGAGCAGTTCTTC.

The rearrangement uses TRBV19 and TRBJ2-7, with a tentative D call TRBD2 (7 bases). CDR3 length equals 14 residues. Germline CDR1 LNHDA, CDR2 SQIVND (reference sequence). V lost 6 bases and J lost 2, with 14 bases in between. CDR3 in DNA: TGTGCCAGTAGCCCTCGGGGGGCCACCTACGAGCAGTACTTC. Residues: CASSPRGATYEQYF.

The V call is TRBV6-5, the J call TRBJ2-5; tentatively, D is TRBD2 (5 bases). This CDR3 spans 15 amino acids. V was cut by 6 bases and J by 1 base, with 15 bases left in between. CDR1 and CDR2 (germline): MNHEY, SVGAGI. The CDR3 DNA sequence: TGTGCCAGCAGCTATAGTTGGAGGTCCCAAGAGACCCAGTACTTC. Translated, it gives CASSYSWRSQETQYF.

Concerning this clone: This sample includes further DNA sequences coding for the same CDR3. The V gene is TRBV12-3 or TRBV12-4, the J gene TRBJ1-1; TRBD1 matches 10 bases. Germline trimming cut 5 bases from V and 7 bases from J; bases unmatched to any gene: 1. This CDR3 is built from 12 residues. In DNA form, the CDR3 reads TGTGCCAGCAGTCGGACAGGGGGTGAAGCTTTCTTT. This codes for CASSRTGGEAFF.

The V and J genes are TRBV9 and TRBJ2-1; 7 nucleotides line up with TRBD2. The V gene's germline CDR1 is SGDLS and CDR2 YYNGEE. The V and J ends lost 3 bases and 0 bases, in that order; junction bases with no gene match: 3. CDR3 size: 15 residues. The chain's CDR3 is CASSASSGSYNEQFF. CDR3 sequence (DNA): TGTGCCAGCAGCGCCTCTAGCGGCTCCTACAATGAGCAGTTCTTC.

This clone was counted many times. This chain links TRBV19 with TRBJ1-1; 7 positions agree with TRBD1. Germline V gene lookup returns CDR1 LNHDA and CDR2 SQIVND (reference sequence). Losses at the gene ends were 3 bases for V and 3 bases for J; bases not matched to a gene: 16. The CDR3 totals 18 residues. CDR3 sequence reads: CASSIPIQGPGPYTEAFF. As DNA, the CDR3 is TGTGCCAGTAGTATCCCTATACAGGGGCCGGGCCCCTACACTGAAGCTTTCTTT. The full variable domain, its missing parts supplied by reference TRBV19 and TRBJ1-1, is DGGITQSPKYLFRKEGQNVTLSCEQNLNHDAMYWYRQDPGQGLRLIYYSQIVNDFQKGDIAEGYSVSREKKESFPLTVTSAQKNPTAFYLCASSIPIQGPGPYTEAFFGQGTRLTVV.

The chain joins TRBV6-5 to TRBJ1-1; D possibly corresponds to TRBD1 (5 bases). The CDR3 totals 14 residues. Germline V CDR1 and CDR2: MNHEY, SVGAGI. The V end lost 6 bases, the J end lost 2 bases, and 13 bases lay between the germline ends. The CDR3 loop reads CASSTGRVNTEAFF. CDR3 coding DNA: TGTGCCAGCAGCACAGGCCGAGTCAACACTGAAGCTTTCTTT.

The chain carries TRBV6-5 and TRBJ2-7, with D possibly TRBD1 on 5 matching bases. V was pared by 7 bases and J by 5 bases, with 15 bases between. Germline lookup yields CDR1 MNHEY and CDR2 SVGAGI. The CDR3 totals 13 residues. CDR3 sequence: CASTLRRENEQYF. CDR3 coding DNA: TGTGCCAGCACCTTACGCAGGGAAAACGAGCAGTACTTC.

This chain connects TRBV30 to TRBJ1-2, with D perhaps matching TRBD1 (6 bases). The CDR3 covers 16 residues. From germline, CDR1 is GTSNPN and CDR2 SVGIG (reference sequence). The ends were cut back, 1 base at V and 8 bases at J, with 23 bases in the middle. The CDR3 protein is CAWSADGTPKYEGYTF. As DNA, the CDR3 is TGTGCCTGGAGTGCAGACGGGACACCAAAATACGAAGGCTACACCTTC.